The TCR beta chain described here comes from a study of blood T cells in healthy people across ages. Whole-study results and caveats: Naive T cell percentage by flow cytometry tracked strongly with beta diversity. Donor CMV status was unknown, possibly confounding expanded clonotype changes. There were more naive CD4+ cells and higher diversity in long-lived donors than in aged donors.

Primers used in a second PCR of about 6 to 12 cycles were a sample-barcoded 5' primer and a J-beta primer mix. TCRdb ran MiXCR on the 5' RACE reads and lists one entry per CDR3 protein. The data show some 1,500,000 distinct CDR3 sequences, about 45% seen once. Remarks on this clonotype: The antigen is undetermined.

Germline loops: CDR1 LNHNV, CDR2 YYDKDF (reference sequence). The J segment lost 4 bases and the V segment lost 0 bases, leaving 6 bases of the junction unmatched. The CDR3 sequence is 16 residues long. The clonotype was recovered from a young woman in good health. The chain has TRBV15 and TRBJ2-5, with 9 bases lining up with TRBD2. Source material: blood. CDR3 nucleotide sequence: TGTGCCACCAGCAGAGATAACCTAGCGGGACGAGAGACCCAGTACTTC. It codes for CATSRDNLAGRETQYF.